Listed below are T cell receptor beta chains from one sample, sequenced in a study of response to subunit inactivated influenza vaccine. TCRdb itself ran the RT-PCR reads through MiXCR, one entry per CDR3 protein. The sample includes 550,000 to 800,000 distinct CDR3 sequences, about a sixth of them seen just once. The input for sequencing was PBMCs from blood, taken 11 to 12 days after vaccination. The receptor set was obtained from a man over 45 who received an inactivated influenza vaccine. Both conserved end residues are trimmed from each CDR3. Each record gives: CDR3 protein, J gene, D gene, V gene. The D gene is left open where the match is weak.

cdr3_aa: ASSRLAGPSNEQF
j_call: TRBJ2-1
d_call: TRBD2
v_call: TRBV14

cdr3_aa: ASSGTVEEQY
j_call: TRBJ2-7
d_call: TRBD1
v_call: TRBV28

cdr3_aa: ASSQMDRGNEQF
j_call: TRBJ2-1
d_call: .
v_call: TRBV21-1

cdr3_aa: ASSQEPADSYEQY
j_call: TRBJ2-7
d_call: .
v_call: TRBV3-1

cdr3_aa: ASSLGQGKSEQY
j_call: TRBJ2-7
d_call: TRBD1
v_call: TRBV7-8

cdr3_aa: ASSPWTGVGELF
j_call: TRBJ2-2
d_call: TRBD1
v_call: TRBV18

cdr3_aa: ASSLAATLNPYNEQF
j_call: TRBJ2-1
d_call: .
v_call: TRBV7-9

cdr3_aa: ASSYPGSNSPLH
j_call: TRBJ1-6
d_call: .
v_call: TRBV11-2

cdr3_aa: ASRGAGRRVIEQY
j_call: TRBJ2-7
d_call: TRBD2
v_call: TRBV27

cdr3_aa: AIRERQGTRNTIY
j_call: TRBJ1-3
d_call: TRBD1
v_call: TRBV10-3

cdr3_aa: ASKLGTGGTGELF
j_call: TRBJ2-2
d_call: TRBD1
v_call: TRBV19

cdr3_aa: ASSRRSGQGDETQY
j_call: TRBJ2-5
d_call: TRBD1
v_call: TRBV4-2

cdr3_aa: ASSLGNRFANTQY
j_call: TRBJ2-5
d_call: .
v_call: TRBV11-2

cdr3_aa: ASREGLTGELF
j_call: TRBJ2-2
d_call: .
v_call: TRBV12-3/TRBV12-4

cdr3_aa: ASSGAGSTDTQY
j_call: TRBJ2-3
d_call: TRBD2
v_call: TRBV4-2

cdr3_aa: ASSFNTGGNEQY
j_call: TRBJ2-7
d_call: TRBD1
v_call: TRBV28

cdr3_aa: ASSLDPGAYEQY
j_call: TRBJ2-7
d_call: .
v_call: TRBV5-1

cdr3_aa: ASSPMDSGYNEQF
j_call: TRBJ2-1
d_call: .
v_call: TRBV18

cdr3_aa: ASSASTARNSPLH
j_call: TRBJ1-6
d_call: .
v_call: TRBV9

cdr3_aa: ASSFLAGAITGELF
j_call: TRBJ2-2
d_call: TRBD2
v_call: TRBV12-3/TRBV12-4

cdr3_aa: ASSLGTGRSYNEQF
j_call: TRBJ2-1
d_call: .
v_call: TRBV5-6

cdr3_aa: ASSLTSIFADEQF
j_call: TRBJ2-1
d_call: .
v_call: TRBV28

cdr3_aa: ASSTPGTSGPYNEQF
j_call: TRBJ2-1
d_call: TRBD2
v_call: TRBV28

cdr3_aa: ATSRDSTGELF
j_call: TRBJ2-2
d_call: .
v_call: TRBV15

cdr3_aa: ASSAPSGGYEQY
j_call: TRBJ2-7
d_call: TRBD2
v_call: TRBV7-2

cdr3_aa: ASSYSPDRGRGETQY
j_call: TRBJ2-5
d_call: TRBD1
v_call: TRBV6-2/TRBV6-3

cdr3_aa: ASSPGTGERHGYT
j_call: TRBJ1-2
d_call: TRBD1
v_call: TRBV12-3/TRBV12-4

cdr3_aa: ASSYDYYNEQF
j_call: TRBJ2-1
d_call: .
v_call: TRBV7-3

cdr3_aa: SVSLAGGTDTQY
j_call: TRBJ2-3
d_call: TRBD2
v_call: TRBV29-1